This entry concerns a single T cell receptor (beta chain). The record originates from a study of blood T cell repertoires in COVID-19. Per the study methods: Estimated nucleated cell counts came from reference gene primer amplification. Repertoires were generated with immunoSEQ multiplex PCR, while TCRdb's copy carries only in-frame clones and drops some. The V and J calls and clone size are taken from that table; D and trimming were inferred from the DNA. Altogether about 480,000 clones are present, 70% to 90% being singletons, with the ten largest covering around 7.9%. CDR3 length: 16 amino acids. Germline trimming cut 0 bases from V and 4 bases from J; bases unmatched to any gene: 6. Germline CDR1 SGHNT, CDR2 YYREEE (reference sequence).

The sequence was collected from a woman aged 60-70 years who had recovered from COVID-19. Sequenced input: PBMCs or T cells enriched from blood (not recorded which). This chain connects TRBV5-4 to TRBJ1-3; 8 nucleotides line up with TRBD1. DNA of the CDR3: TGTGCCAGCAGCTTGGCCGGGGCAGGGGGCGGAAACACCATATATTTT. It is translated as CASSLAGAGGGNTIYF.